The present entry profiles one TCR beta chain with its context. Its antigen is unknown. The source of the sample is a study of T cell responses to AZD1222 COVID-19 vaccine. At the level of the study: Investigators merged groups given second doses at roughly 4 or roughly 12 weeks. Broader study findings: At study baseline, merely a handful of AZD1222 recipients were seropositive. The donors showed a predominance of white British ancestry and of females, with possible underestimation of clonal diversity.

Some clones are missing from TCRdb's copy, which holds only in-frame ones; the method was immunoSEQ multiplex PCR. Of 95,000 to 150,000 clones in the sample, about nine tenths were seen once. The germline gives CDR1 LGHDT, CDR2 YNNKEL (reference sequence). The CDR3 is 16 amino acids. With 4 bases clipped from V and 1 base from J, the junction kept 6 bases outside the gene matches. This chain joins TRBV3-1 (or the pseudogene TRBV3-2) and TRBJ2-2, with TRBD2 identical over 7 bases. The source was peripheral blood, collected on day 0 of AZD1222 vaccination. The receptor's source is an adult in good health. The CDR3 region has the DNA TGTGCCAGCAGCCGGAGACTAGCCGAGAACACCGGGGAGCTGTTTTTT. As protein: CASSRRLAENTGELFF.